The sequence of this T cell receptor beta chain was determined in a study of blood T cell repertoires in COVID-19. Across the study: Spain, Italy and the United States supplied samples that represented acute and convalescent COVID-19. T cells, B-cell-depleted T cells, or PBMCs provided the cDNA or gDNA that served as material.

As processed by the authors: Using reference gene primer amplification, nucleated cell counts were estimated. Produced via immunoSEQ multiplex PCR; TCRdb's table is partial and in-frame only. V, J and clone size are those of that table, while D and trimming were read from the DNA. The sample yields approximately 120,000 clones, around 81% seen once. CDR3 length: 18 amino acids. Germline CDR1 is PRHDT and CDR2 is FYEKMQ (reference sequence). Unmatched junction bases numbered 11, after V lost 5 bases and J lost 5 bases. The chain links TRBV13 to TRBJ2-1; 14 bases are a match to TRBD2. The receptor was derived from a human donor in a cohort sampled during active or convalescent COVID-19. The specimen was peripheral blood. In DNA form, the CDR3 reads TGTGCCAGCAGCCAATTAGGGACTAGCGGGAGAGGGGACAATGAGCAGTTCTTC. It codes for CASSQLGTSGRGDNEQFF.